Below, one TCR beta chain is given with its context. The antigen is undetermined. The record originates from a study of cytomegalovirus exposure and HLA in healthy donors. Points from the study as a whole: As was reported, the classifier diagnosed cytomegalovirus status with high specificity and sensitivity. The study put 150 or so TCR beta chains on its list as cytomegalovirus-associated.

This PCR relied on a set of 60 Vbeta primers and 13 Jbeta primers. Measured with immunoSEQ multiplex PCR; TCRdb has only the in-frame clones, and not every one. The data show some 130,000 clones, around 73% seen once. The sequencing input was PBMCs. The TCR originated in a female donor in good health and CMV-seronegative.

CDR3 DNA sequence: TGTGCCAGCAGCTTAATGTCGGGTCAGGGGAACACCGGGGAGCTGTTTTTT. It is translated as CASSLMSGQGNTGELFF. This chain links TRBV7-6 with TRBJ2-2, with a weak D call TRBD1 (5 bases). V was trimmed by 2 bases and J by 1 base, leaving 14 bases between them. The V gene's germline CDR1 is SGHVS and CDR2 FNYEAQ. This CDR3 has 17 amino acids.